This TCR beta chain was sequenced in a study of T cells in Graves' hyperthyroidism and ophthalmopathy. Study-wide context: At initial diagnosis, before any treatment had begun, peripheral blood was obtained.

This clonotype was counted at least ten times. The antigen remains unidentified. Each 10 ml fresh peripheral blood draw supplied the PBMCs. Study-level findings and limits: From stable hyperthyroidism, ophthalmopathy was set apart by a 13 V-J model. In blood, most of the thyroid clonotypes expanded above 0.001 were also present.

Amplification targeted TCR beta CDR3 regions from RNA transcripts. Carried out on the TCR CDR3, a first-round RT-PCR used the HTBI primer set. In TCRdb, the multiplex PCR reads were re-called with MiXCR into one record per CDR3 protein. This repertoire shows roughly 420,000 distinct CDR3 sequences, 15% to 18% found once; its top ten account for approximately 7.5%. Trimming cost V 5 bases and J 6 bases, with 22 bases left between them. CDR1 and CDR2 from the germline V gene are LGHNT and FRNRAP. The CDR3 runs to 17 residues. Sequencing was performed on blood. This clonotype was obtained from a woman between 18 and 29 years old with Graves' hyperthyroidism. The chain carries TRBV12-5 and TRBJ2-2; tentative D call: TRBD1 (6 bases). CDR3 amino acids: CASGTDLRDKSSGELFF. The CDR3 DNA reads TGTGCTAGTGGTACGGATCTTCGGGACAAATCATCCGGGGAGCTGTTTTTT.